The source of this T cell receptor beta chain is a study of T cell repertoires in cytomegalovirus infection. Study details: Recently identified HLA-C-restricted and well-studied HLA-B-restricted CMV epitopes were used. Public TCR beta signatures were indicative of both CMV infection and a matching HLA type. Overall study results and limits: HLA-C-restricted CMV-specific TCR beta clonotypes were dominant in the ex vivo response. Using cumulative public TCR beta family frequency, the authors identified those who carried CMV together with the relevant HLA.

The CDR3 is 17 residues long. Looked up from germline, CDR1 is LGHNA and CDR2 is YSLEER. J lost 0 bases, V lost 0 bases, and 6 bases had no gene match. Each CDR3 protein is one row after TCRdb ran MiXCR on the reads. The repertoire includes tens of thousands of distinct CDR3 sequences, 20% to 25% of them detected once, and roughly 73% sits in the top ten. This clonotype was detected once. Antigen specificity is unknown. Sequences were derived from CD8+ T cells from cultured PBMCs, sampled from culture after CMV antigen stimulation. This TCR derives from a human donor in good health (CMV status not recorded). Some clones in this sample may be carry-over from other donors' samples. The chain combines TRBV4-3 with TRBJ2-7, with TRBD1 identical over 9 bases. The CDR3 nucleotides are TGCGCCAGCAGCCAAGATGTCGGGGACAGGGACTCCTACGAGCAGTACTTC. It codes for CASSQDVGDRDSYEQYF.